This TCR beta chain was sequenced for a study of blood T cell repertoires in COVID-19. Study at large: COVID-19 samples, acute and convalescent, were from the United States, Italy and Spain. Sample material is recorded as cDNA or gDNA derived from T cells, B-cell-depleted T cells, or PBMCs.

Trimming cost V 4 bases and J 0 bases, with 14 bases left between them. The CDR3 spans 16 residues. The V gene's germline CDR1 is SGHRS and CDR2 YFSETQ. This clone has a single count. Clones were sequenced by immunoSEQ multiplex PCR, and TCRdb holds only the in-frame ones, with some missing. The table includes about 90,000 clones, about nine tenths detected once. The V and J genes are TRBV5-1 and TRBJ1-5; D may be TRBD1 (6 bases). Specimen: peripheral blood. This receptor was taken from a woman in her 70s with acute or convalescent COVID-19. In DNA form, the CDR3 reads TGCGCCAGCAGCGAGGGAGGGGGTGATAGCAATCAGCCCCAGCATTTT. This translates into CASSEGGGDSNQPQHF.